The 8 T cell receptor beta chains below all came from one sample that was sequenced in a study of regulatory T cells in long-lasting Graves disease (dated by TCRdb to the early 2020s). The time point label here, explained by the study, means: newly diagnosed GD, antithyroid drugs for less than 3 months. For both TCR sequencing and RNA sequencing, RNA was extracted from PBMCs in TRIzol. The method was multiplex PCR. The instrument was an Illumina HiSeq 4000. TCR beta libraries were built with iRepertoire HTBI primers and Arm-PCR amplification of CDR3 regions. TCRdb itself trimmed the public reads at Q25 with fastp, ran MiXCR and retained productive beta chains. Every entry covers one CDR3 protein and lists the most common genes and DNA from its rows. A total of around 400,000 distinct CDR3 sequences appear in this sample, around 15% of them only once. 22% of the sample rests with the top ten. The sequencing here drew on peripheral blood mononuclear cells (PBMCs), taken at new diagnosis, from a patient treated with antithyroid drugs. These receptors came from a female donor with Graves disease.

At least ten counts were recorded for this clonotype. The rearrangement links TRBV5-1 to TRBJ2-7; no definite D call. The CDR3 runs to 12 residues. Trimming took 0 bases from V and 5 from J, leaving 6 bases between them. Germline CDR1 SGHRS, CDR2 YFSETQ. The CDR3 protein is CASSLAYDEQYF. CDR3 coding DNA: TGCGCCAGCAGCTTGGCGTACGACGAGCAGTACTTC.

This chain links TRBV7-2 with TRBJ2-1; D is ambiguous. With 1 base removed from V and 6 bases from J, the gap between germline ends came to 16 bases. Germline values: CDR1 SGHTA, CDR2 FQGNSA. The CDR3 spans 16 residues. The CDR3 DNA reads TGTGCCAGCAGCTTAGACCTTTGGGCTACGAGCAATGAGCAGTTCTTC. This codes for CASSLDLWATSNEQFF.

This clonotype has a count of ten or more. V and J are TRBV7-9 and TRBJ2-1; TRBD2 aligns across 14 bases. This CDR3 contains 16 residues. Germline V gene lookup returns CDR1 SEHNR and CDR2 FQNEAQ (reference sequence). Trimming took 5 bases from V and 5 from J; bases not matched to a gene: 5. CDR3 sequence: CASSRLAGGPHNEQFF. The CDR3, as DNA: TGTGCCAGCAGCAGACTAGCGGGGGGGCCACACAATGAGCAGTTCTTC.

This clonotype was seen many times. The chain uses TRBV19 and TRBJ2-1, with 7 bases identical to TRBD1. The trim removed 3 bases at V and 2 bases at J, leaving 13 bases unmatched. Germline-derived CDR1 and CDR2 are LNHDA and SQIVND (reference sequence). The CDR3 covers 18 residues. The CDR3 reads CASSITPTGFNPYNEQFF. The CDR3, as DNA: TGTGCCAGTAGTATTACCCCGACAGGGTTCAATCCCTACAATGAGCAGTTCTTC. Using reference TRBV19 and TRBJ2-1 for the parts outside the CDR3, the full variable domain is DGGITQSPKYLFRKEGQNVTLSCEQNLNHDAMYWYRQDPGQGLRLIYYSQIVNDFQKGDIAEGYSVSREKKESFPLTVTSAQKNPTAFYLCASSITPTGFNPYNEQFFGPGTRLTVL.

This clonotype was seen repeatedly, ten times or more. The chain recombines TRBV28 with TRBJ2-7; possible D gene TRBD2, 6 bases. This CDR3 is built from 13 residues. Germline assignment: CDR1 MDHEN and CDR2 SYDVKM. Between the trimmed V and J ends, which lost 4 bases and 5 bases, there was a span of 12 bases. CDR3 bases: TGTGCCAGCAGTTGGGGACTCCGGAACGAGCAGTACTTC. Translated: CASSWGLRNEQYF.

This clonotype was found many times. The chain joins TRBV7-2 to TRBJ2-7; no definite D call. Trimming left V 5 bases short and J 2 bases short, with 13 bases between. Germline V gives CDR1 SGHTA, CDR2 FQGNSA. The length of the CDR3 is 14 residues. The chain's CDR3 is CASSPFSTAYEQYF. CDR3 in DNA: TGTGCCAGCAGCCCTTTCTCTACGGCCTACGAGCAGTACTTC.

This clonotype has ten or more counts. The J gene is TRBJ2-7, the V gene TRBV6-1, with D perhaps TRBD1 (6 bases). The germline V gene encodes CDR1 MNHNS and CDR2 SASEGT. Trimming shortened V by 6 bases and J by 6 bases, and 24 bases separated the two germline ends. The CDR3 totals 16 residues. DNA for the CDR3: TGTGCCAGCAGCCCACACCGACGGGACACGTCCCCCGAGCAGTACTTC. Translating gives CASSPHRRDTSPEQYF.

J is TRBJ1-5 and V is TRBV4-2; D is possibly TRBD1 (6 bases). The CDR3 contains 15 residues. Per germline, CDR1 LGHNA and CDR2 YNFKEQ. Trimming removed 3 bases from V and 6 bases from J, with 15 bases in between. The CDR3 reads CASSQRGDLGQPQHF. The CDR3 region has the DNA TGTGCCAGCAGCCAGAGGGGGGATTTGGGTCAGCCCCAGCATTTT.